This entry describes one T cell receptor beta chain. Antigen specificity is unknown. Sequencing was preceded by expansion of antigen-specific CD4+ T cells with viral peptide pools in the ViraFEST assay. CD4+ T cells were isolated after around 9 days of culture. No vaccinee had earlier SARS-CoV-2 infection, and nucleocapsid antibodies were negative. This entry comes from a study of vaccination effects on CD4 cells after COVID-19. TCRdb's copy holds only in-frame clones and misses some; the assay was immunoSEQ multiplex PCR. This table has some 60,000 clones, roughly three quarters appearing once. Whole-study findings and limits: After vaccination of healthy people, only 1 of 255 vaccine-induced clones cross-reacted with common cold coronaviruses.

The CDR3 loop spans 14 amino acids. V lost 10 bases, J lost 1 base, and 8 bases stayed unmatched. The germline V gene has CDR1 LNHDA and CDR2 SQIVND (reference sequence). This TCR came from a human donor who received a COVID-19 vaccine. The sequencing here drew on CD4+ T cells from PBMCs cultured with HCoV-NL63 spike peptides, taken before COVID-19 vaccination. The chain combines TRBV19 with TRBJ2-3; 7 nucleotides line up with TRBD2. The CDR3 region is CATLPGGGTDTQYF. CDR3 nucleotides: TGTGCCACCTTGCCGGGGGGAGGCACAGATACGCAGTATTTT.